The T cell receptor (beta chain) under discussion was sequenced for a study of regulatory T cells in long-lasting Graves disease. The germline CDR1 and CDR2 sequences are SGHTA and FQGNSA. The V end was cut by 1 base, the J end by 6 bases, with 10 bases between. The CDR3 has 13 residues. Time point meaning: persistent/refractory GD, antithyroid drugs over 5 years with positive TRAb. The TCR library was made from RNA extracted from PBMCs. This clonotype came up a few times. Antigen specificity is unknown. General observations from the study: Persistent Graves' patients showed a TCR diversity that was lower than that of newly diagnosed ones.

According to the study, TCR beta libraries were built with iRepertoire HTBI primers and CDR3-region Arm-PCR. TCRdb recomputed calls from the multiplex PCR reads with MiXCR, one row per CDR3 protein. The sample records under 450,000 distinct CDR3 sequences, roughly 25% being singletons. The rearrangement links TRBV7-2 to TRBJ2-7, with unresolved D. This sequence was found in a woman between 35 and 50 years old with Graves disease. The material was peripheral blood mononuclear cells (PBMCs), obtained when the disease was refractory, from a patient treated with antithyroid drugs. CDR3 sequence (DNA): TGTGCCAGCAGCTTAGTGGAGTCTTCCGAGCAGTACTTC. Amino acid sequence: CASSLVESSEQYF. Full variable domain (rest looked up from reference TRBV7-2 and TRBJ2-7): GAGVSQSPSNKVTEKGKDVELRCDPISGHTALYWYRQSLGQGLEFLIYFQGNSAPDKSGLPSDRFSAERTGGSVSTLTIQRTQQEDSAVYLCASSLVESSEQYFGPGTRLTVT.